This T cell receptor beta chain was identified in a study of Ad26.COV2.S vaccination and SARS-CoV-2 variants. Study summary: Donor was one of the participants in the Ad26.COV2.S arm of the COV1001 trial.

As for treatment: 19 received Ad26.COV2.S at low or high dose, single or two shots; 5 received placebo; per-sample allocation not given. The samples were gathered on day 63 after the first injection of vaccine or placebo. Here immunoSEQ multiplex PCR was the method, and the copy in TCRdb shows in-frame clones only, minus some. This sample has around 450,000 clones, with more than 80% found just once. The CDR3 extends over 16 amino acids. Trimming removed 0 bases from V and 3 bases from J; junction bases left unmatched: 1. CDR1 and CDR2 (germline): MNHNY, SVGAGI (reference sequence). The rearrangement joins TRBV6-6 to TRBJ2-3; the match to TRBD2 covers 12 bases. Sequences were derived from peripheral blood, sampled in a trial of Ad26.COV2.S vaccine versus placebo. This sequence originates from a person between 18 and 65 years old who received the Ad26.COV2.S COVID-19 vaccine or a placebo. Written as DNA, the CDR3 is TGTGCCAGCAGTTACTCTCTAGCGGGAGGGACAGATACGCAGTATTTT. Protein sequence: CASSYSLAGGTDTQYF.